Listed below are T cell receptor beta chains from one sample, sequenced in a study of blood T cells in healthy people across ages. In TCRdb, the 5' RACE reads were re-called with MiXCR into one record per CDR3 protein. The sample consists of around 900,000 distinct CDR3 sequences, about 53% of them appearing once. Sample: blood. The receptors stem from an older woman in good health. Both conserved end residues are part of each CDR3. The D gene is left open where the match is weak. Rows give clone size only sometimes, using once, few, many, or a class for an expanded clone.

clone_size d_call j_call v_call cdr3_aa cdr3_nt
- TRBD2 TRBJ2-5 TRBV20-1 CSADPHSSGRALARGETQYF TGCAGTGCTGACCCCCACTCTAGCGGGAGGGCCCTAGCCAGAGGAGAGACCCAGTACTTC
- - TRBJ2-5 TRBV25-1 CASSGPPVVETQYF TGTGCCAGCAGTGGGCCCCCTGTCGTTGAGACCCAGTACTTC
few - TRBJ1-6 TRBV7-2 CASSWGDSPLHF TGTGCCAGCTCGTGGGGGGATTCACCCCTCCACTTT
few - TRBJ2-5 TRBV20-1 CSATKGARGTQYF TGCAGTGCCACTAAGGGAGCCAGGGGGACCCAGTACTTC
- - TRBJ2-5 TRBV18 CASSPSQIETQYF TGTGCCAGCTCACCATCCCAGATAGAGACCCAGTACTTC
- TRBD2 TRBJ2-1 TRBV20-1 CSAPSGRRGHEQFF TGCAGTGCCCCTAGCGGGAGGAGAGGGCATGAGCAGTTCTTC
many - TRBJ2-5 TRBV7-2 CASSGETQYF TGTGCCAGCAGTGGAGAGACCCAGTACTTC
- - TRBJ2-7 TRBV28 CATKASYEQYF TGTGCCACCAAGGCAAGCTACGAGCAGTACTTC
- TRBD1 TRBJ2-7 TRBV12-3/TRBV12-4 CASSPGQVFTYEQYF TGTGCCAGCAGTCCGGGACAGGTATTCACCTACGAGCAGTACTTC
- - TRBJ2-2 TRBV15 CATERGGTGELFF TGTGCCACCGAACGAGGGGGAACCGGGGAGCTGTTTTTT
- TRBD1 TRBJ1-2 TRBV7-8 CASRQGTANYGYTF TGTGCCAGCAGACAAGGGACAGCAAACTATGGCTACACCTTC
few TRBD1 TRBJ1-2 TRBV15 CATSRVGTGGYGYTF TGTGCCACCAGCAGAGTAGGGACAGGGGGCTATGGCTACACCTTC
few - TRBJ2-2 TRBV29-1 CSVVITNTGELFF TGCAGCGTTGTGATCACGAACACCGGGGAGCTGTTTTTT
- - TRBJ1-4 TRBV28 CASSTAGEQKLFF TGTGCCAGCTCGACGGCCGGGGAGCAAAAACTGTTTTTT
- - TRBJ1-4 TRBV6-5 CASTNDRLFLFF TGTGCCAGTACAAATGACAGGCTTTTTCTGTTTTTT
- - TRBJ1-5 TRBV6-2/TRBV6-3 CASSYSTRPSTQPQHF TGTGCCAGCAGTTACTCGACCCGGCCCAGCACTCAGCCCCAGCATTTT
- - TRBJ2-3 TRBV4-1 CASSSSGDRGTQYF TGCGCCAGCAGTTCCTCCGGGGACCGAGGGACGCAGTATTTT
once TRBD1 TRBJ2-4 TRBV20-1 CSARGFQDRADIQYF TGCAGTGCTAGAGGCTTTCAGGACAGGGCGGACATTCAGTACTTC
- - TRBJ2-1 TRBV6-2/TRBV6-3 CASSKGSSYNEQFF TGTGCCAGCAGTAAGGGCAGTTCCTACAATGAGCAGTTCTTC
- - TRBJ1-5 TRBV12-5 CAGGWDNQPQHF TGTGCTGGTGGTTGGGACAATCAGCCCCAGCATTTT
- - TRBJ2-5 TRBV18 CASSPPITQDWQETQYF TGTGCCAGCTCACCACCGATTACACAGGACTGGCAAGAGACCCAGTACTTC
- TRBD2 TRBJ2-3 TRBV5-1 CASSLGASGGLTDTQYF TGCGCCAGCAGCTTGGGGGCTAGCGGGGGGCTCACAGATACGCAGTATTTT
- TRBD1 TRBJ2-7 TRBV7-2 CASSLHRDRGFSYEQYF TGTGCCAGCAGCTTGCACCGGGACAGGGGGTTCTCCTACGAGCAGTACTTC
- TRBD2 TRBJ2-1 TRBV29-1 CSVEERTSGYNEQFF TGCAGCGTTGAAGAGAGGACTAGCGGCTACAATGAGCAGTTCTTC
- TRBD1 TRBJ2-3 TRBV20-1 CSVQGTPTDTQYF TGCAGCGTACAGGGGACGCCGACAGATACGCAGTATTTT
once TRBD2 TRBJ2-5 TRBV20-1 CSARDITSESQTQYF TGCAGTGCTAGAGATATCACTAGCGAGAGTCAGACCCAGTACTTC
few - TRBJ1-5 TRBV10-3 CAISGSGRNQPQHF TGTGCCATCAGTGGGTCTGGTCGCAATCAGCCCCAGCATTTT
- - TRBJ2-3 TRBV29-1 CSVELAPGDTQYF TGCAGCGTTGAGCTAGCGCCGGGAGATACGCAGTATTTT
- - TRBJ1-4 TRBV7-6 CASSYMTGGFNEKLFF TGTGCCAGCAGTTACATGACGGGGGGTTTTAATGAAAAACTGTTTTTT
- - TRBJ1-6 TRBV7-9 CASSLASGPNSPLHF TGTGCCAGCAGCTTAGCGTCAGGACCTAATTCACCCCTCCACTTT
- - TRBJ2-2 TRBV4-3 CASSQGSGTGELFF TGCGCCAGCAGCCAAGGCTCGGGGACCGGGGAGCTGTTTTTT
- TRBD1 TRBJ2-1 TRBV4-1 CASSHLDRVNEQFF TGCGCCAGCAGCCACCTTGACAGGGTTAATGAGCAGTTCTTC
- - TRBJ2-3 TRBV7-9 CASSFGLMGTDTQYF TGTGCCAGCAGCTTCGGCCTAATGGGAACAGATACGCAGTATTTT
- - TRBJ2-7 TRBV15 CATSRDAPAGPSLYEQYF TGTGCCACCAGCAGAGATGCCCCCGCAGGTCCTTCCCTGTACGAGCAGTACTTC
- - TRBJ1-2 TRBV28 CASSKRQLHYGYTF TGTGCCAGCTCCAAGAGACAGTTGCACTATGGCTACACCTTC
- TRBD2 TRBJ2-1 TRBV4-2 CASSRRLAGDLNEQFF TGTGCCAGCAGCCGCAGACTAGCGGGAGATCTCAATGAGCAGTTCTTC
- - TRBJ1-2 TRBV20-1 CSARGTAGYGYTF TGCAGTGCTAGAGGGACAGCGGGGTATGGCTACACCTTC
- TRBD2 TRBJ2-2 TRBV28 CASNPGLAATGELFF TGTGCCAGCAATCCGGGACTAGCTGCCACCGGGGAGCTGTTTTTT
- - TRBJ2-3 TRBV20-1 CSPPDGGGIDTQYF TGCAGTCCTCCGGATGGGGGCGGGATAGATACGCAGTATTTT
- - TRBJ2-5 TRBV7-7 CASSSNPTQETQYF TGTGCCAGCAGCTCAAATCCCACCCAAGAGACCCAGTACTTC
- - TRBJ2-3 TRBV2 CASRAIPPDLNTDTQYF TGTGCCAGCAGAGCAATTCCTCCGGACCTAAACACAGATACGCAGTATTTT
few TRBD2 TRBJ2-4 TRBV3-1 CASSQEVGLVFPQYF TGTGCCAGCAGCCAGGAAGTAGGACTAGTCTTTCCTCAGTACTTC
- - TRBJ2-7 TRBV5-1 CASSTTIARYNEQYF TGCGCCAGCAGCACCACGATTGCCCGGTACAATGAGCAGTACTTC
few - TRBJ2-5 TRBV28 CASRQGGLETQYF TGTGCCAGCAGGCAGGGGGGCCTAGAGACCCAGTACTTC